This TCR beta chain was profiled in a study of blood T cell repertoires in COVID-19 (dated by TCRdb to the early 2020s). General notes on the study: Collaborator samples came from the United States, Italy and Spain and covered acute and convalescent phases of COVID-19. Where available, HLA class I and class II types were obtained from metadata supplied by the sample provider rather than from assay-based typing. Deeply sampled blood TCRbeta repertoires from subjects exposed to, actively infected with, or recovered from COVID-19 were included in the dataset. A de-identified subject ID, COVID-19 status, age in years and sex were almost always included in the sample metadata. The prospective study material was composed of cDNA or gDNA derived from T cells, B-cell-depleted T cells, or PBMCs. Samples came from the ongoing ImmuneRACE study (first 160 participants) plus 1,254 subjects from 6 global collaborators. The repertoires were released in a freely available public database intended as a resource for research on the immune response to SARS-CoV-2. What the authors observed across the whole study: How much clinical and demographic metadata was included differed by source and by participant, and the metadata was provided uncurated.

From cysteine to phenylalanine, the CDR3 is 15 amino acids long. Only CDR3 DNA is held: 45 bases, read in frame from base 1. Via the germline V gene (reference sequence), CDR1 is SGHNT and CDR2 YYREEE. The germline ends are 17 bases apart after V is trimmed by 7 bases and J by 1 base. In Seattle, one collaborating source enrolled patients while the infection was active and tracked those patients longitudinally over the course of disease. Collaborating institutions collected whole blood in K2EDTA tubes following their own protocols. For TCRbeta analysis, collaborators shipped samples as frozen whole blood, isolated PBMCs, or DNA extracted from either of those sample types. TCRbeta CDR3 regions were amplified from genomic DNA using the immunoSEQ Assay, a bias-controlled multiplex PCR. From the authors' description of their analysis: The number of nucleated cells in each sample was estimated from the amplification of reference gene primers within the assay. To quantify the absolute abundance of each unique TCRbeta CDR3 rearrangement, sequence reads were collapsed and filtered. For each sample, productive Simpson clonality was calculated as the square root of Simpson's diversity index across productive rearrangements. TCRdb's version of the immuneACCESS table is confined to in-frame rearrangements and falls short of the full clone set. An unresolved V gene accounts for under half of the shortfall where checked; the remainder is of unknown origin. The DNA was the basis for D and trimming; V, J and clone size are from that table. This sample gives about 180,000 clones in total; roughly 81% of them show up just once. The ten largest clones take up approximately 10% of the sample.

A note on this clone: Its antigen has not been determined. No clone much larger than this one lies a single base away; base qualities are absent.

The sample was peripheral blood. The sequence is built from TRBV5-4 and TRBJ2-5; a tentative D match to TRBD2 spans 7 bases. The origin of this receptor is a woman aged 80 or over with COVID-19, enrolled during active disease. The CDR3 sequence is CASSPTGGVQETQYF. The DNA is TGTGCCAGCTCGCCTACGGGGGGCGTCCAAGAGACCCAGTACTTC. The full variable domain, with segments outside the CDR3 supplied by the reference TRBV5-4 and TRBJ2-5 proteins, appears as ETGVTQSPTHLIKTRGQQVTLRCSSQSGHNTVSWYQQALGQGPQFIFQYYREEENGRGNFPPRFSGLQFPNYSSELNVNALELDDSALYLCASSPTGGVQETQYFGPGTRLLVL.